This T cell receptor beta chain was identified during a study of blood T cells in healthy people across ages. This clonotype has more than one count but fewer than ten. Trimming stripped 0 bases from V and 2 bases from J, with 7 bases between. Germline V CDR1 and CDR2: MNHNS, SASEGT. This CDR3 contains 14 residues. A second PCR of 7 to 11 cycles used a sample-barcoded 5' primer and a J-beta primer mix. Via MiXCR, TCRdb re-called the 5' RACE reads, giving one row per CDR3 protein. This table has roughly 550,000 distinct CDR3 sequences, more than 20% appearing once. This sample also belongs to another study, concerning T cells of mothers and their children.

The specimen sequenced was blood. The V call is TRBV6-1, the J call TRBJ1-2; no clear D. The source of this sequence is a boy aged 5-17 years in good health. The CDR3 region has the DNA TGTGCCAGCAGTGAAGCAGAGGTCAACTATGGCTACACCTTC. Its translation: CASSEAEVNYGYTF.